These 27 T cell receptor beta chains originate from one sample sequenced in a study of neurological immune-mediated disorders. TCRdb used MiXCR to reprocess the 5' RACE reads, holding one entry per CDR3 protein. The repertoire has nearly 60,000 distinct CDR3 sequences, about 3.4% of them found once; the top ten carry approximately 6.5%. The source material was PBMCs. The receptors originated from an older woman with multiple sclerosis.

This clonotype was picked up many times. The chain employs TRBV20-1 and TRBJ2-1; possible D gene TRBD2, 6 bases. Germline assignment: CDR1 DFQATT and CDR2 SNEGSKA (reference sequence). The CDR3 has 14 residues. This CDR3 is CSESLAVSYNEQFF. CDR3 nucleotides: TGCAGCGAGAGCTTAGCGGTCTCCTACAATGAGCAGTTCTTC.

The sample holds many counts of this clonotype. The chain employs TRBV29-1 and TRBJ2-1; maybe TRBD2 (6 bases). Trimming pared 5 bases from V and 0 bases from J, leaving 20 bases between. CDR3 length equals 17 residues. Germline values: CDR1 SQVTM, CDR2 ANQGSEA. This CDR3 reads CSVYWLRESLSYNEQFF. For the CDR3, the DNA is TGCAGCGTTTATTGGCTGCGGGAAAGCCTCTCCTACAATGAGCAGTTCTTC.

This clonotype occurred a few times. The chain combines TRBV7-2 with TRBJ1-1; possibly TRBD1 for D (6 bases). The germline gives CDR1 SGHTA, CDR2 FQGNSA. V was clipped by 5 bases and J by 3 bases, with 31 bases between them. The CDR3 loop spans 20 amino acids. The CDR3: CASSRVGRGGHGSLDTEAFF. In nucleotides, the CDR3 is TGTGCCAGCAGCCGAGTAGGTCGGGGGGGGCATGGGAGTCTTGACACTGAAGCTTTCTTT.

The chain couples TRBV10-3 to TRBJ2-7, with D uncertain. The germline V and J ends were trimmed by 3 bases and 4 bases, with 10 bases remaining between them. This CDR3 is built from 13 residues. Germline V lookup: CDR1 ENHRY, CDR2 SYGVKD. The chain's CDR3 is CAISDGVPYEQYF. The CDR3 bases are TGTGCCATCAGTGACGGCGTGCCGTACGAGCAGTACTTC.

This clonotype was counted at least ten times. The chain has TRBV28 and TRBJ2-2; TRBD1 agrees at 9 bases. The J segment lost 6 bases and the V segment lost 8 bases, leaving 16 bases of the junction unmatched. The CDR3 length is 17 residues. CDR1 MDHEN and CDR2 SYDVKM come from the germline V gene. As DNA, the CDR3 is TGTGCCAGCTCCGGGACAGGGATATTTGTAGTTTCCGGGGAGCTGTTTTTT. Amino acid sequence: CASSGTGIFVVSGELFF.

This clonotype was observed at least ten times. This sequence joins TRBV9 and TRBJ2-1; D tentatively fits TRBD1 or TRBD2 (6 bases each). Deletions cut 0 bases from V and 1 base from J, with 8 bases between. CDR1 is SGDLS and CDR2 is YYNGEE in the germline V gene. CDR3 length: 15 amino acids. In DNA, the CDR3 is TGTGCCAGCAGCGTAGAAGGGGGGTCCTACAATGAGCAGTTCTTC. Protein: CASSVEGGSYNEQFF.

This clonotype was observed at least ten times. The V and J genes are TRBV5-1 and TRBJ2-6; D not certain. V was trimmed by 7 bases and J by 0 bases, leaving 5 bases between them. The length of the CDR3 is 13 residues. The germline V gene has CDR1 SGHRS and CDR2 YFSETQ. CDR3: CASLASGANVLTF. The CDR3 DNA reads TGCGCCAGCTTGGCCTCTGGGGCCAACGTCCTGACTTTC. Complete variable domain (other parts from reference TRBV5-1 and TRBJ2-6): KAGVTQTPRYLIKTRGQQVTLSCSPISGHRSVSWYQQTPGQGLQFLFEYFSETQRNKGNFPGRFSGRQFSNSRSEMNVSTLELGDSALYLCASLASGANVLTFGAGSRLTVL.

The rearrangement joins TRBV5-1 to TRBJ2-7, with no clear D. The CDR3 has 13 residues. Trimming cost V 5 bases and J 4 bases, with 13 bases left between them. The germline V gene encodes CDR1 SGHRS and CDR2 YFSETQ. Here the CDR3 reads CASRWAQSYEQYF. The CDR3 DNA sequence: TGCGCCAGCAGATGGGCCCAGTCGTACGAGCAGTACTTC.

Many counts were recorded for this clonotype. The CDR3 loop is CASSLEALYEQFF. CDR3 nucleotides: TGTGCCAGCAGCTTAGAAGCGTTATATGAGCAGTTCTTC. The rearrangement links TRBV7-9 to TRBJ2-1, with D uncertain. V was trimmed by 1 base and J by 8 bases, leaving 9 bases between them. Germline values: CDR1 SEHNR, CDR2 FQNEAQ (reference sequence). The CDR3 runs 13 residues.

This clonotype was observed at least ten times. The chain is built from TRBV7-2 and TRBJ1-6; 9 bases fit TRBD1. CDR3 length: 18 residues. Germline V gene data show CDR1 as SGHTA and CDR2 as FQGNSA. V trimming: 5 bases; J trimming: 9 bases; junction bases outside the gene matches: 17. In DNA form, the CDR3 reads TGTGCCAGCAGCCCCCGCGACGGGACAGGGCCGTTATCTTCACCCCTCCACTTT. Protein: CASSPRDGTGPLSSPLHF.

This clonotype has ten or more counts. The chain joins TRBV4-2 to TRBJ1-6; TRBD1 agrees at 10 bases. Looked up from germline, CDR1 is LGHNA and CDR2 is YNFKEQ. The CDR3 is 23 residues long. V was clipped by 0 bases and J by 1 base; unmatched bases: 18. The CDR3 protein is CASSQEIVFWGTGVLSYNSPLHF. DNA of the CDR3: TGTGCCAGCAGCCAAGAAATTGTCTTTTGGGGGACAGGGGTATTGTCCTATAATTCACCCCTCCACTTT.

The chain couples TRBV20-1 to TRBJ2-7; the D gene is possibly TRBD2 (6 bases). From germline, CDR1 is DFQATT and CDR2 SNEGSKA (reference sequence). V was pared by 1 base and J by 6 bases, with 16 bases between. There are 14 residues in the CDR3. The CDR3, as DNA: TGCAGTGCTAGAGCGCGGGGAGCCGCGGGCGAGCAGTACTTC. It translates to CSARARGAAGEQYF.

This clonotype was observed many times. The J gene is TRBJ1-4, the V gene TRBV7-9; TRBD1 matches at 7 bases. J was trimmed by 6 bases and V by 5 bases; bases with no gene match: 9. This CDR3 has 15 amino acids. The germline CDR1 and CDR2 sequences are SEHNR and FQNEAQ (reference sequence). The chain's CDR3 is CASSRLRQGDEKLFF. The CDR3 DNA reads as TGTGCCAGCAGCCGACTCCGTCAGGGGGATGAAAAACTGTTTTTT.

This clonotype was detected ten times or more. V usage is TRBV7-2 and J usage is TRBJ2-7, with D unresolved. The ends were cut back, 1 base at V and 7 bases at J, with 8 bases in the middle. Per germline, CDR1 SGHTA and CDR2 FQGNSA. The CDR3 spans 12 residues. CDR3 sequence: CASSLGLLEQYF. The DNA for the CDR3 is TGTGCCAGCAGCTTAGGACTCTTGGAGCAGTACTTC.

The sample holds many counts of this clonotype. This chain connects TRBV7-8 to TRBJ2-3; 7 nucleotides line up with TRBD2. The CDR3 consists of 14 residues. The germline CDR1 and CDR2 sequences are SGHVS and FQNEAQ. The V segment lost 1 base and the J segment 3 bases; nucleotides outside the gene matches: 1. The DNA of the CDR3 is TGTGCCAGCAGCTTAGTGGGGGGGACAGATACGCAGTATTTT. It translates to CASSLVGGTDTQYF.

This clonotype was counted many times. The J gene is TRBJ2-1, the V gene TRBV20-1; TRBD2 matches 10 bases. The trim removed 5 bases at V and 3 bases at J, leaving 10 bases unmatched. The germline CDR1 and CDR2 sequences are DFQATT and SNEGSKA (reference sequence). CDR3 length equals 16 residues. CDR3 nucleotide sequence: TGCAGTGCTGTTTCCTATACTAGCGGGGTCTACAATGAGCAGTTCTTC. As protein: CSAVSYTSGVYNEQFF.

This clonotype appeared many times. V usage is TRBV14 and J usage is TRBJ2-1; 7 bases line up with TRBD2. With V trimmed by 4 bases and J by 0 bases, 6 bases remained unmatched. Germline assignment: CDR1 SGHDN and CDR2 FVKESK. The CDR3 has 16 amino acids. CDR3 residues: CASSPLGGSSYNEQFF. DNA for the CDR3: TGTGCCAGCAGCCCATTGGGGGGGAGCTCCTACAATGAGCAGTTCTTC.

This clonotype was seen repeatedly, ten times or more. The rearrangement joins TRBV6-1 to TRBJ2-7; the D gene is possibly TRBD2 (5 bases). Germline-derived CDR1 and CDR2 are MNHNS and SASEGT. V was trimmed by 6 bases and J by 3 bases, leaving 9 bases between them. This CDR3 is 12 amino acids long. The CDR3: CASSQRGYEQYF. The CDR3 bases are TGTGCCAGCAGCCAACGGGGCTACGAGCAGTACTTC.

This clonotype was detected many times. The chain uses TRBV6-2 or TRBV6-3 and TRBJ2-5, with D possibly matching TRBD2 (6 bases). Germline V gene lookup returns CDR1 MNHEY and CDR2 SVGEGT. The CDR3 runs 15 residues. The V gene lost 8 bases and the J gene lost 4 bases, with 20 bases spanning the gap. CDR3 protein: CASEPGVGGGETQYF. DNA for the CDR3: TGTGCCAGCGAGCCGGGGGTAGGAGGTGGAGAGACCCAGTACTTC.

Many counts were recorded for this clonotype. The genes are TRBV21-1 and TRBJ2-3; the table calls TRBD1, which could not be checked here. TRBV21-1 has pseudogene status. This CDR3 is 16 amino acids long. For the CDR3, the DNA is TGTGCCAGCAGCAAAGCCCAGGGGTCGGGCACAGATACGCAGTATTTT. Translated, it gives CASSKAQGSGTDTQYF.

This clonotype occurred many times. V and J are TRBV5-1 and TRBJ1-5, with a possible D match to TRBD1 (6 bases). Germline CDR1 reads SGHRS; CDR2 reads YFSETQ. CDR3 length: 14 residues. With 0 bases removed from V and 5 bases from J, the gap between germline ends came to 9 bases. CDR3 loop: CASSLGGGDQPQHF. CDR3 in DNA: TGCGCCAGCAGCTTGGGAGGGGGGGATCAGCCCCAGCATTTT.

This clonotype was seen more than once but under ten times. Given a much more abundant clone one base away, this may be a read error. This sequence joins TRBV7-3 and TRBJ1-5; D may be TRBD1 (5 bases). The germline gives CDR1 SGHTA, CDR2 FQGTGA. CDR3 length: 13 residues. Here the CDR3 reads CASSADINQHQHF. The CDR3 DNA sequence: TGTGCCAGCAGCGCGGACATCAATCAGCACCAGCATTTT. The full variable domain, rest sourced from reference TRBV7-3 and TRBJ1-5, is GAGVSQTPSNKVTEKGKYVELRCDPISGHTALYWYRQSLGQGPEFLIYFQGTGAADDSGLPNDRFFAVRPEGSVSTLKIQRTERGDSAVYLCASSADINQHQHFGDGTRLSIL.

At least ten counts were recorded for this clonotype. CDR3 sequence (DNA): TGCAGTGCTAGAGTGTGGGGACCGAGAGGCATGGAGCAGTTCTTC. This sequence encodes CSARVWGPRGMEQFF. V is TRBV20-1 and J is TRBJ2-1; D might be TRBD1 or TRBD2, each matching 5 bases. V was trimmed by 1 base and J by 10 bases, leaving 20 bases between them. This CDR3 contains 15 residues. Germline V gives CDR1 DFQATT, CDR2 SNEGSKA (reference sequence).

This clonotype was observed at least ten times. A much larger clone sits a single nucleotide away, making a read error possible. This is likely a read error, given that the CDR3 carries no conserved phenylalanine or tryptophan at its end. This chain uses TRBV7-2 with TRBJ2-5; D gene ambiguous. The CDR3 runs 12 residues. Trimming stripped 5 bases from V and 8 bases from J, with 12 bases between. Germline V lookup: CDR1 SGHTA, CDR2 FQGNSA. In DNA, the CDR3 is TGTGCCAGCAGCAAGACTCTATACACCCAGTACTGC. This translates into CASSKTLYTQYC.

This clonotype occurred many times. This CDR3 reads CASSPLGYTIYF. DNA of the CDR3: TGTGCCAGCAGCCCTCTAGGGTACACCATATATTTT. The J gene is TRBJ1-3, the V gene TRBV12-3 or TRBV12-4; no firm D call. V was shortened by 6 bases and J by 8 bases, with 11 bases between the two germline ends. CDR3 size: 12 residues.

This clonotype was recorded at least ten times. CDR3 DNA sequence: TGCAGTGCTAGGGTTACAGGGACCGCGACAGAAGCTTTCTTT. It specifies CSARVTGTATEAFF. The gene calls are TRBV20-1 and TRBJ1-1; D possibly corresponds to TRBD1 (6 bases). The CDR3 covers 14 residues. CDR1 is DFQATT and CDR2 is SNEGSKA in the germline V gene (reference sequence). V lost 3 bases, J lost 8 bases, and 19 bases lay in between.

This clonotype was recorded many times. This chain uses TRBV20-1 with TRBJ1-2; possible D gene TRBD1, 6 bases. V gave up 3 bases and J gave up 8 bases, with 16 bases separating them. The germline V gene has CDR1 DFQATT and CDR2 SNEGSKA (reference sequence). This CDR3 has 13 amino acids. CDR3 nucleotide sequence: TGCAGTGCTAGGGAGGACAGTTACCTCGGCTACACCTTC. Residues: CSAREDSYLGYTF.